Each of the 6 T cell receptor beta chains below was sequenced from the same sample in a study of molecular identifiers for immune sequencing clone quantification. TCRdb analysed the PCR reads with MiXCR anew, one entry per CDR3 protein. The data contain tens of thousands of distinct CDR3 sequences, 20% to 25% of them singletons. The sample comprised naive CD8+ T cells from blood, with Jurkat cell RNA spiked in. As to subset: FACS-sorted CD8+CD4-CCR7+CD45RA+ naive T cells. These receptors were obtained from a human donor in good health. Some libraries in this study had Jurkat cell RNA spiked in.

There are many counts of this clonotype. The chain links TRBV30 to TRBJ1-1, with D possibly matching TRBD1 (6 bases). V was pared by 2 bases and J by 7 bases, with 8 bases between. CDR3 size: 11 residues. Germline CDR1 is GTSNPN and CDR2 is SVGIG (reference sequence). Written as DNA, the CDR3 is TGTGCCTGGAGTCCACAGGGTGAAGCTTTCTTT. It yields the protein CAWSPQGEAFF.

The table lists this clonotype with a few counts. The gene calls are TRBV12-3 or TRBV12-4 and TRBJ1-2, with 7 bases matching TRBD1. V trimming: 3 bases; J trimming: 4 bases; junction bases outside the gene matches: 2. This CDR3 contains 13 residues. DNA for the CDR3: TGTGCCAGCAGTTTGGCAGGGGGCTATGGCTACACCTTC. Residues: CASSLAGGYGYTF.

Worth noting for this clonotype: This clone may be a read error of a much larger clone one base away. The CDR3 coding sequence is TGCGCCAGCAGCCGTGGACGGGTCGAGGAGACCCAGTACTTC. Amino acid sequence: CASSRGRVEETQYF. V gene TRBV4-1 combines with J gene TRBJ2-5; no firm D call. Looked up from germline, CDR1 is MGHRA and CDR2 is YSYEKL. The CDR3 consists of 14 residues. V was shortened by 4 bases and J by 5 bases, with 14 bases between the two germline ends.

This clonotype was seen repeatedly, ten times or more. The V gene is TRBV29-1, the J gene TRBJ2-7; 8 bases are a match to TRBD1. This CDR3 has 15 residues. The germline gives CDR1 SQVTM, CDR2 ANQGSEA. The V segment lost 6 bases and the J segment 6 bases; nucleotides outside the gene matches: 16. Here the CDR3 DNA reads TGCAGCGTGCCTTATGTGGCAGGGGGCCGACTCGAGCAGTACTTC. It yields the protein CSVPYVAGGRLEQYF.

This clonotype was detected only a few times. CDR3 residues: CASSYGTGMGYTF. The CDR3 DNA is TGTGCCAGCAGTTACGGGACGGGGATGGGCTACACCTTC. The chain carries TRBV12-3 or TRBV12-4 and TRBJ1-2; D is possibly TRBD1 (5 bases). The CDR3 is made up of 13 amino acids. Trimming cost V 4 bases and J 8 bases, with 14 bases left between them.

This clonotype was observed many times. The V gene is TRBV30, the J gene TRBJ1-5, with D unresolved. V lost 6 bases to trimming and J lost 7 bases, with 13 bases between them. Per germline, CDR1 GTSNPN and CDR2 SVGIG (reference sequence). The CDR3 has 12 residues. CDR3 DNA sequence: TGTGCCTGCAGCCCCCCGGGGCAGCCCCAGCATTTT. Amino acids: CACSPPGQPQHF. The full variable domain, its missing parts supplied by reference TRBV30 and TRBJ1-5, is SQTIHQWPATLVQPVGSPLSLECTVEGTSNPNLYWYRQAAGRGLQLLFYSVGIGQISSEVPQNLSASRPQDRQFILSSKKLLLSDSGFYLCACSPPGQPQHFGDGTRLSIL.